This T cell receptor beta chain came from a study of T cells in Graves' hyperthyroidism and ophthalmopathy. Overall study results and limits: In the analysis, a 13 V-J model separated ophthalmopathy from stable hyperthyroidism.

Amplification yielded TCR beta CDR3 regions, with RNA transcripts as the source. TCR CDR3 regions were first amplified by RT-PCR with HTBI primers. Via MiXCR, TCRdb re-called the multiplex PCR reads, giving one row per CDR3 protein. The sample lists a few hundred thousand distinct CDR3 sequences, approximately 15% occurring once. This clonotype was counted ten times or more. The antigen remains unidentified. Germline trimming cut 5 bases from V and 5 bases from J; bases unmatched to any gene: 8. The CDR3 is made up of 14 amino acids. Per the germline V gene, CDR1 is SNHLY and CDR2 is FYNNEI. The sequence came from a man aged 25-45 years with Graves' hyperthyroidism that later progressed to Graves' ophthalmopathy. Sequences were obtained from blood. The chain combines TRBV2 with TRBJ2-7; 8 nucleotides match TRBD1. The CDR3 loop reads CASSPRTGFHEQYF. The CDR3 region has the DNA TGTGCCAGCAGTCCACGGACAGGGTTCCACGAGCAGTACTTC.